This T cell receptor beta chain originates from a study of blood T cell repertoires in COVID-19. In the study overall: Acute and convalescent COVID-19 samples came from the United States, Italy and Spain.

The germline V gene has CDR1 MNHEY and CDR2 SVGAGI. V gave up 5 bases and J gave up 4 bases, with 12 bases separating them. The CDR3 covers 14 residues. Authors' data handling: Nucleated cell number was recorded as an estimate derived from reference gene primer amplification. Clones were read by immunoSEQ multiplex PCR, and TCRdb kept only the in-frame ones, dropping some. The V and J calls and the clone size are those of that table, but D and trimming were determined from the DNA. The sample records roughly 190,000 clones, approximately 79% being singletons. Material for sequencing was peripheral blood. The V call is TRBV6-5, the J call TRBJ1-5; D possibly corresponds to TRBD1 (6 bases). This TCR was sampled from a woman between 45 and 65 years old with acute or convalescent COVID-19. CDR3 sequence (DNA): TGTGCCAGCAGTATTAAGGACAGTAATCAGCCCCAGCATTTT. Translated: CASSIKDSNQPQHF.